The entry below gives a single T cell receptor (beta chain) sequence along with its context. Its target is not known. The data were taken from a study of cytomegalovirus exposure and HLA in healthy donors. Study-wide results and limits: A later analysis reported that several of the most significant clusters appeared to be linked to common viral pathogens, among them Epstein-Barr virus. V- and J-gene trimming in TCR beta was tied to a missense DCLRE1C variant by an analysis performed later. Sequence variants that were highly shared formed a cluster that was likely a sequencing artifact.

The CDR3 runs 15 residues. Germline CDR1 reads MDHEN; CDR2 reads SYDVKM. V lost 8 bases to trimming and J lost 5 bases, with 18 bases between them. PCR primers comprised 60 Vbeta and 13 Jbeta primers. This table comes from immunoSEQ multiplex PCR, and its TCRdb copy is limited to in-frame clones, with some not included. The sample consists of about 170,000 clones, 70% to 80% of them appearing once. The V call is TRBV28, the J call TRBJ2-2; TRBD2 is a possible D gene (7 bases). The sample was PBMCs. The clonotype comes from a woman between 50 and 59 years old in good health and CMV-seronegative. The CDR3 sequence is CASRGASGLTGELFF. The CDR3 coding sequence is TGTGCCAGCCGGGGGGCTAGCGGATTAACCGGGGAGCTGTTTTTT.